These T cell receptor beta chains were read from a single sample in a study of T cell responses to AZD1222 COVID-19 vaccine. Produced via immunoSEQ multiplex PCR; TCRdb's table is partial and in-frame only. The sample yields 72,000 or so clones, about nine tenths seen once. Specimen: peripheral blood, collected on day 0 of AZD1222 vaccination. Receptors originate from an adult in good health. Both conserved end residues are trimmed from each CDR3.

J gene: TRBJ2-6; V gene: TRBV5-1; CDR3 protein: ATKQGSGANVLT
J gene: TRBJ1-1; V gene: TRBV5-1; CDR3 protein: ASSYQGANPEAF
J gene: TRBJ2-7; V gene: TRBV5-1; CDR3 protein: ASSLSGGDYEQY
J gene: TRBJ1-6; V gene: TRBV28; CDR3 protein: ASSPSYNSPLH
J gene: TRBJ2-7; V gene: TRBV12-5; CDR3 protein: ASGNNSRPYEQY
J gene: TRBJ2-2; V gene: TRBV13; CDR3 protein: ASSFPWTSGNTGELF
J gene: TRBJ1-2; V gene: TRBV12-5; CDR3 protein: ASGLERGSGYYGYT
J gene: TRBJ2-1; V gene: TRBV7-7; CDR3 protein: ASSLGVDSSYNEQF
J gene: TRBJ2-5; V gene: TRBV18; CDR3 protein: ASSGNRGIETQY
J gene: TRBJ2-6; V gene: TRBV18; CDR3 protein: ASSPEVLNSGANVLT
J gene: TRBJ2-5; V gene: TRBV6-5; CDR3 protein: ASRRTGQQETQY
J gene: TRBJ2-3; V gene: TRBV30; CDR3 protein: AWSSRTIRTDTQY
J gene: TRBJ2-6; V gene: TRBV2; CDR3 protein: ASSESPNSGANVLT
J gene: TRBJ1-1; V gene: TRBV5-4; CDR3 protein: ASSLGGGGGRHTEAF
J gene: TRBJ2-3; V gene: TRBV19; CDR3 protein: ASSKPGQGGTDTQY
J gene: TRBJ2-1; V gene: TRBV7-6; CDR3 protein: ASSLVHRGDNEQF
J gene: TRBJ2-6; V gene: TRBV7-3; CDR3 protein: ATSLGSPGANVLT
J gene: TRBJ1-1; V gene: TRBV6-5; CDR3 protein: ASSTTGSTEAF
J gene: TRBJ2-1; V gene: TRBV5-4; CDR3 protein: ASSREPQADEQF
J gene: TRBJ2-5; V gene: TRBV6-2/TRBV6-3; CDR3 protein: ASSAGEAGGRETQY
J gene: TRBJ1-1; V gene: TRBV9; CDR3 protein: ASSARGTLTANTEAF
J gene: TRBJ1-1; V gene: TRBV27; CDR3 protein: ASSHRPQGLSTEAF
J gene: TRBJ2-7; V gene: TRBV28; CDR3 protein: ATKNSRGTAYEQY
J gene: TRBJ2-5; V gene: TRBV5-4; CDR3 protein: ASSPGETQY
J gene: TRBJ2-6; V gene: TRBV5-5; CDR3 protein: ASSLAASSGANVLT
J gene: TRBJ2-2; V gene: TRBV9; CDR3 protein: ASSFGLAGAGELF
J gene: TRBJ2-5; V gene: TRBV10-3; CDR3 protein: ATNIRIRTQY
J gene: TRBJ2-1; V gene: TRBV15; CDR3 protein: ATSGGRNLKTGTSSAEQF
J gene: TRBJ1-2; V gene: TRBV6-2/TRBV6-3; CDR3 protein: ASSGSNYGYT
J gene: TRBJ1-6; V gene: TRBV4-3; CDR3 protein: ASSQAWGGTPLH
J gene: TRBJ1-4; V gene: TRBV15; CDR3 protein: ATSKPDRDDEKLF
J gene: TRBJ1-5; V gene: TRBV2; CDR3 protein: ASSGDNQPQH
J gene: TRBJ1-5; V gene: TRBV7-3; CDR3 protein: ASSLTEHRVNQPQH
J gene: TRBJ2-7; V gene: TRBV5-1; CDR3 protein: ASSLRGVPGEEEQY
J gene: TRBJ2-7; V gene: TRBV28; CDR3 protein: ASTLGGSDEQY
J gene: TRBJ1-5; V gene: TRBV7-8; CDR3 protein: ASSIGDLQPQH
J gene: TRBJ1-1; V gene: TRBV7-9; CDR3 protein: AGLDRANTEAF
J gene: TRBJ1-5; V gene: TRBV29-1; CDR3 protein: SVKRGGDQPQH
J gene: TRBJ2-5; V gene: TRBV2; CDR3 protein: ASSFRRQETQY
J gene: TRBJ1-6; V gene: TRBV25-1; CDR3 protein: ASSEQIQQGGNSPLH
J gene: TRBJ1-3; V gene: TRBV2; CDR3 protein: ASSGPDLKGNTIY
J gene: TRBJ2-1; V gene: TRBV11-2; CDR3 protein: ASIPLGGGDEQF
J gene: TRBJ2-7; V gene: TRBV7-8; CDR3 protein: ASSPRMEQY
J gene: TRBJ1-1; V gene: TRBV5-1; CDR3 protein: ASSSEGDTEAF
J gene: TRBJ2-3; V gene: TRBV14; CDR3 protein: ASSQGRGSTDTQY
J gene: TRBJ1-2; V gene: TRBV2; CDR3 protein: ASSRQIDRGYT
J gene: TRBJ1-2; V gene: TRBV7-2; CDR3 protein: ASSGLRGDYT
J gene: TRBJ2-1; V gene: TRBV2; CDR3 protein: ASKASGRDEQF
J gene: TRBJ2-7; V gene: TRBV5-1; CDR3 protein: ASSLSLTSYEQY
J gene: TRBJ1-3; V gene: TRBV3-1/TRBV3-2; CDR3 protein: ASSLRDSGNTIY
J gene: TRBJ1-2; V gene: TRBV30; CDR3 protein: ASSSHDYGYT
J gene: TRBJ1-2; V gene: TRBV7-9; CDR3 protein: ASSPLGQYYGYT
J gene: TRBJ1-1; V gene: TRBV19; CDR3 protein: ASSIEPPNTEAF
J gene: TRBJ2-7; V gene: TRBV6-2/TRBV6-3; CDR3 protein: ASSYWVLAGGAYEQY
J gene: TRBJ2-1; V gene: TRBV7-9; CDR3 protein: ASSLGLAGEVRYNEQF
J gene: TRBJ1-3; V gene: TRBV27; CDR3 protein: ASSLGGAGTGNTIY
J gene: TRBJ2-2; V gene: TRBV7-9; CDR3 protein: ASSTPGGLETGELF
J gene: TRBJ2-1; V gene: TRBV19; CDR3 protein: ASRSPSGRANEQF
J gene: TRBJ2-1; V gene: TRBV6-5; CDR3 protein: ASSYGTSGTTKQF